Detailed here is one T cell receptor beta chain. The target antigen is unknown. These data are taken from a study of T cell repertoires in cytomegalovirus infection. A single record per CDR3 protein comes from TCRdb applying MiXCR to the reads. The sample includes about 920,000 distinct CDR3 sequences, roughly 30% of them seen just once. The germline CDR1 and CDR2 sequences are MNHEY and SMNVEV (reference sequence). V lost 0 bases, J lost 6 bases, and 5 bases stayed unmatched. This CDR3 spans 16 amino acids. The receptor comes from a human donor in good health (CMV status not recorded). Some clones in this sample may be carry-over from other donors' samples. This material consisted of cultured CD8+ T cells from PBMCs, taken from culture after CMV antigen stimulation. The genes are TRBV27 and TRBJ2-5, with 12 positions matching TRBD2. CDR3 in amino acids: CASSLSSSGGAKTQYF. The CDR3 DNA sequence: TGTGCCAGCAGTTTATCGTCTAGCGGGGGGGCCAAGACCCAGTACTTC.